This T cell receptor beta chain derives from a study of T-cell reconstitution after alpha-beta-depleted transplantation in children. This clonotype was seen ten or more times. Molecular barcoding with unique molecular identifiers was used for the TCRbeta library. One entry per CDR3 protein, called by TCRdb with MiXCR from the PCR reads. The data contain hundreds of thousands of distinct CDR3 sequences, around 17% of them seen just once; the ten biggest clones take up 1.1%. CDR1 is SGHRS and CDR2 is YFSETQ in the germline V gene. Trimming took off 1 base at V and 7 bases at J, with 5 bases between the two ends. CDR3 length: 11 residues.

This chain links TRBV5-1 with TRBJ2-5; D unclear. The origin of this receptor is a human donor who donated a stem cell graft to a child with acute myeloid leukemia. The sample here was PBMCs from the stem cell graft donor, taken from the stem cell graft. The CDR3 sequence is CASSLWGTQYF. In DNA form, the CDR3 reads TGCGCCAGCAGCTTGTGGGGGACCCAGTACTTC.